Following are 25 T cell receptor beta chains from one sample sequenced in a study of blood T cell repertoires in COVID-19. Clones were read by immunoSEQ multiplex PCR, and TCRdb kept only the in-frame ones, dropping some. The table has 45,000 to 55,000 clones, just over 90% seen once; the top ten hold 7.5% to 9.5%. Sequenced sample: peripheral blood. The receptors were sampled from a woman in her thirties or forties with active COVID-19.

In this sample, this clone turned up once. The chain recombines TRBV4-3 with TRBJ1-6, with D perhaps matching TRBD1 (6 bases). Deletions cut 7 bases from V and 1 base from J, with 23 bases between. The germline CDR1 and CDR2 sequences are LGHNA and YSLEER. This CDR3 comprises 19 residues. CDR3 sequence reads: CASIRRGGATRSYNSPLHF. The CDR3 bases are TGCGCCAGCATCCGCCGGGGGGGGGCAACGAGGTCCTATAATTCACCCCTCCACTTT.

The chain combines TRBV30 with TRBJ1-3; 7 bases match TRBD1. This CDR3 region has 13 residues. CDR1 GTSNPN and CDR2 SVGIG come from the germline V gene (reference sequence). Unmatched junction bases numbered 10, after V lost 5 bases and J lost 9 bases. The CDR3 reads CAWQTGPGGTIYF. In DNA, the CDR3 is TGTGCCTGGCAGACAGGGCCGGGTGGCACCATATATTTT.

The DNA for the CDR3 is TGTGCCAGCAGCCTCGGACAGGGAAATTCACCCCTCCACTTT. Translated: CASSLGQGNSPLHF. The chain has TRBV13 and TRBJ1-6, with 8 bases lining up with TRBD1. V lost 5 bases and J lost 7; bases outside the gene matches: 4. CDR3 size: 14 residues. Germline loops: CDR1 PRHDT, CDR2 FYEKMQ (reference sequence).

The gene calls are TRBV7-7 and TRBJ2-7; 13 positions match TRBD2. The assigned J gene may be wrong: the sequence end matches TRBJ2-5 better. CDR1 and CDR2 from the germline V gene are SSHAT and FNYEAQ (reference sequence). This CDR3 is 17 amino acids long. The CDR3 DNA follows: TGTGCCAGCAGCTTAGCTGTGGGGACTAGCGGGGTAGAGACCCAGTACTTC. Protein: CASSLAVGTSGVETQYF.

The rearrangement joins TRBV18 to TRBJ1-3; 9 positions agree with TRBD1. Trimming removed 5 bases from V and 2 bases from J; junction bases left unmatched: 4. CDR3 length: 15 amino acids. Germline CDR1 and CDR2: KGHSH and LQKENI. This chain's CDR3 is CASSTDRGAGNTIYF. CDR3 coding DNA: TGTGCCAGCTCAACTGACAGGGGGGCTGGAAACACCATATATTTT.

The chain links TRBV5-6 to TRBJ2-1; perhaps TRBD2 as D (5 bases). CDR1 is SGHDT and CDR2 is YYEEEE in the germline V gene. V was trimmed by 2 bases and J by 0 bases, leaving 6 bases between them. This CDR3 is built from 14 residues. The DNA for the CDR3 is TGTGCCAGCAGCTTTGCGGGCTCCTACAATGAGCAGTTCTTC. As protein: CASSFAGSYNEQFF. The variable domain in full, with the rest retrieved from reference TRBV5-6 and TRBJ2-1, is DAGVTQSPTHLIKTRGQQVTLRCSPKSGHDTVSWYQQALGQGPQFIFQYYEEEERQRGNFPDRFSGHQFPNYSSELNVNALLLGDSALYLCASSFAGSYNEQFFGPGTRLTVL.

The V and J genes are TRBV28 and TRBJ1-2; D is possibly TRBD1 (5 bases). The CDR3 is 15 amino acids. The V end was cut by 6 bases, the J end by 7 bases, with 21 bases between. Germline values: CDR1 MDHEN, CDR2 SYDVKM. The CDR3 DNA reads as TGTGCCAGCAGCCACAACTCCCGGGGGGTGGGTGGCTACACCTTC. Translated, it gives CASSHNSRGVGGYTF.

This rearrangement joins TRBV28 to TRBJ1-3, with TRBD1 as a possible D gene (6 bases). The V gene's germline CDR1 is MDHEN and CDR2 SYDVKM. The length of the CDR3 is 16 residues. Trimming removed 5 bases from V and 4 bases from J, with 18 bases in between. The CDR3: CASSRGGNLSGNTIYF. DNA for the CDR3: TGTGCCAGCAGTAGAGGGGGTAATCTTTCGGGAAACACCATATATTTT.

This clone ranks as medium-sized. The CDR3 loop reads CASSEGQGLLNSPLHF. The DNA of the CDR3 is TGTGCCAGCAGTGAAGGACAGGGACTCCTTAATTCACCCCTCCACTTT. The V and J genes are TRBV6-1 and TRBJ1-6, with 7 bases lining up with TRBD1. V lost 1 base, J lost 6 bases, and 6 bases stayed unmatched. The CDR3 sequence is 16 residues long. Germline lookup yields CDR1 MNHNS and CDR2 SASEGT.

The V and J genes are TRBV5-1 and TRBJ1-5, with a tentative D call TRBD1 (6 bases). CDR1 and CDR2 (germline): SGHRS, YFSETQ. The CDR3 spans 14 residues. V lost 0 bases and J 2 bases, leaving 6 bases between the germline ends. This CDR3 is CASSLEGGNQPQHF. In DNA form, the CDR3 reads TGCGCCAGCAGCTTGGAGGGGGGCAATCAGCCCCAGCATTTT.

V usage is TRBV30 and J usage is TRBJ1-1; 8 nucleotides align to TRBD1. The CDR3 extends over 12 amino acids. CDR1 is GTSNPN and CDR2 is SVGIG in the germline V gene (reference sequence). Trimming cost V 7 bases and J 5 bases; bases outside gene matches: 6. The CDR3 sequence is CAYHRGETEAFF. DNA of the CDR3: TGTGCCTACCACAGGGGGGAGACTGAAGCTTTCTTT.

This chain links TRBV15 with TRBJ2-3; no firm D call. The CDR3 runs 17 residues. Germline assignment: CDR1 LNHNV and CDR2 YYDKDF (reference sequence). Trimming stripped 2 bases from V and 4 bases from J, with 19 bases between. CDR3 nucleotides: TGTGCCACCAGCAGAATTACCGGGTTAGCCCGGCCAGATACGCAGTATTTT. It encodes CATSRITGLARPDTQYF. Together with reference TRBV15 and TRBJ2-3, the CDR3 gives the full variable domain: DAMVIQNPRYQVTQFGKPVTLSCSQTLNHNVMYWYQQKSSQAPKLLFHYYDKDFNNEADTPDNFQSRRPNTSFCFLDIRSPGLGDTAMYLCATSRITGLARPDTQYFGPGTRLTVL.

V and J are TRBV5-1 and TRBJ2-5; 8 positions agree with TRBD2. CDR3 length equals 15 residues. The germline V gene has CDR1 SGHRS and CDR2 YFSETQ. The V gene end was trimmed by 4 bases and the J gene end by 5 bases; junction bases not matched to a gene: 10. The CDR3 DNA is TGCGCCAGCAGCCTGCGGGGGGCCCGGGCGGAGACCCAGTACTTC. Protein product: CASSLRGARAETQYF.

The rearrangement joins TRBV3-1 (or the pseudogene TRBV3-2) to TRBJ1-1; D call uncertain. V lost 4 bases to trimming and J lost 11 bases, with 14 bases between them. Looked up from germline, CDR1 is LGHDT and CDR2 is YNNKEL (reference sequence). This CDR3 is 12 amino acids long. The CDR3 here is CASSPPGRAAFF. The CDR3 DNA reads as TGTGCCAGCAGCCCCCCGGGGAGGGCGGCTTTCTTT.

CDR3: CATSSGDLDITDTQYF. The CDR3 region has the DNA TGTGCCACCAGCAGCGGGGACTTGGACATCACAGATACGCAGTATTTT. V usage is TRBV15 and J usage is TRBJ2-3; maybe TRBD2 (6 bases). Looked up from germline, CDR1 is LNHNV and CDR2 is YYDKDF (reference sequence). CDR3 length equals 16 residues. Trimming removed 3 bases at V and 2 bases at J, with 15 bases between. Complete variable domain (other parts from reference TRBV15 and TRBJ2-3): DAMVIQNPRYQVTQFGKPVTLSCSQTLNHNVMYWYQQKSSQAPKLLFHYYDKDFNNEADTPDNFQSRRPNTSFCFLDIRSPGLGDTAMYLCATSSGDLDITDTQYFGPGTRLTVL.

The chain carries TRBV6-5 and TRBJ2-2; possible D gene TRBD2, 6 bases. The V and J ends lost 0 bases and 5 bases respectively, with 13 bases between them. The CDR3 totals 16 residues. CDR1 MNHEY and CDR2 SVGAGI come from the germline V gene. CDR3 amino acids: CASSYSPAGGTGELFF. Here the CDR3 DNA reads TGTGCCAGCAGTTACTCCCCCGCCGGGGGAACCGGGGAGCTGTTTTTT.

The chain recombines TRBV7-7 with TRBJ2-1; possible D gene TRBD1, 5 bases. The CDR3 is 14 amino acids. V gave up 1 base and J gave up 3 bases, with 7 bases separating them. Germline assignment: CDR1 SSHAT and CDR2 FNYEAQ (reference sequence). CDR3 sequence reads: CASSLGRDYNEQFF. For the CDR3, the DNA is TGTGCCAGCAGCTTAGGCAGGGACTACAATGAGCAGTTCTTC. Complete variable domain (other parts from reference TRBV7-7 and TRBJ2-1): GAGVSQSPRYKVTKRGQDVTLRCDPISSHATLYWYQQALGQGPEFLTYFNYEAQPDKSGLPSDRFSAERPEGSISTLTIQRTEQRDSAMYRCASSLGRDYNEQFFGPGTRLTVL.

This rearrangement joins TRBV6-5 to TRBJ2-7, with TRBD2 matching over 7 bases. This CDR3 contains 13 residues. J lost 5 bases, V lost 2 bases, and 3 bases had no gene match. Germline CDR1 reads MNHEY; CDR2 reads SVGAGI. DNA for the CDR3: TGTGCCAGCAGTTACGGGGGGGGGAACGAGCAGTACTTC. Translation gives CASSYGGGNEQYF.

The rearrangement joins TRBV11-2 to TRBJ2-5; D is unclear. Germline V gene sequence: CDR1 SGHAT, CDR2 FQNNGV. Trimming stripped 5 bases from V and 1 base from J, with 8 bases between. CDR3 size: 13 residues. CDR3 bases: TGTGCCAGCAGCGACTCGGTCCAAGAGACCCAGTACTTC. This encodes CASSDSVQETQYF.

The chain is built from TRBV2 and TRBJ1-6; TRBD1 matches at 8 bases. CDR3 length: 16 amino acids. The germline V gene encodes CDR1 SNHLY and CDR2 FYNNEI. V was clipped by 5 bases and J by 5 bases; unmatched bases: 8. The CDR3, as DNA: TGTGCCAGCAGTAAGGGACAGGTGATAAATAATTCACCCCTCCACTTT. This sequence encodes CASSKGQVINNSPLHF. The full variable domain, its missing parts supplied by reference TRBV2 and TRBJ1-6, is EPEVTQTPSHQVTQMGQEVILRCVPISNHLYFYWYRQILGQKVEFLVSFYNNEISEKSEIFDDQFSVERPDGSNFTLKIRSTKLEDSAMYFCASSKGQVINNSPLHFGNGTRLTVT.

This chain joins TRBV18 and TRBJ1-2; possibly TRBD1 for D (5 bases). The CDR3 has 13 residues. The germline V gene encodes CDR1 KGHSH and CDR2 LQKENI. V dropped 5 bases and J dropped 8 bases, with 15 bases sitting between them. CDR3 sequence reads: CASSANAGGGYTF. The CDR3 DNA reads TGTGCCAGCTCAGCCAATGCCGGGGGAGGCTACACCTTC.

CDR3 sequence (DNA): TGCGCCAGCAGTGAGTCTGGGGGGGTCGACTATTTGAACGAGCAGTACTTC. It translates to CASSESGGVDYLNEQYF. V usage is TRBV10-1 and J usage is TRBJ2-7; 7 bases fit TRBD2. The germline V gene has CDR1 WNHNN and CDR2 SYGVQD (reference sequence). V trimming: 0 bases; J trimming: 5 bases; junction bases outside the gene matches: 13. The CDR3 covers 17 residues.

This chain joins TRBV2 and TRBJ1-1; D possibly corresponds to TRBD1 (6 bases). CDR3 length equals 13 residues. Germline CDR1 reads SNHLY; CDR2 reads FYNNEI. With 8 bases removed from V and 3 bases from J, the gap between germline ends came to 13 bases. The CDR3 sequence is CASGNRADTEAFF. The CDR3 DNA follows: TGTGCCAGCGGCAACAGGGCGGACACTGAAGCTTTCTTT.

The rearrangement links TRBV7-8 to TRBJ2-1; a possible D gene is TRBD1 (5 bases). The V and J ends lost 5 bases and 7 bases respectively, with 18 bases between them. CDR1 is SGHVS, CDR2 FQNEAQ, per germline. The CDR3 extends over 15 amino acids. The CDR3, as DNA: TGTGCCAGCAGCCCAAGTCCAGGGTCTCTGAATGAGCAGTTCTTC. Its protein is CASSPSPGSLNEQFF.

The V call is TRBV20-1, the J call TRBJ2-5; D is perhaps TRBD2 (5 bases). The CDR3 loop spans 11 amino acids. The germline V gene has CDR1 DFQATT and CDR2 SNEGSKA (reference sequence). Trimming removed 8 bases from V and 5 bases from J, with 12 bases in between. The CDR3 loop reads CSLASRETQYF. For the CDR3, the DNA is TGCAGTCTCGCTAGCCGCGAGACCCAGTACTTC.